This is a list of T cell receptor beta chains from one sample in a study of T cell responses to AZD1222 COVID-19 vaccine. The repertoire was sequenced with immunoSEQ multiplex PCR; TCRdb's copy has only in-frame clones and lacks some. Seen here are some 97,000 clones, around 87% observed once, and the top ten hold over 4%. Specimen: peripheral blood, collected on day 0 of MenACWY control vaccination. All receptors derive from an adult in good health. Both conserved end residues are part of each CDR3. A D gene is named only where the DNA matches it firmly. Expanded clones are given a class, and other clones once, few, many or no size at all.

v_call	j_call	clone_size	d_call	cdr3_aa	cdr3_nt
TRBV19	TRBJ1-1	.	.	CASSIGYTEAFF	TGTGCCAGTAGTATTGGGTACACTGAAGCTTTCTTT
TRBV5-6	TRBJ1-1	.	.	CASTLNRGRTEAFF	TGTGCCAGCACCTTAAATCGGGGCAGGACTGAAGCTTTCTTT
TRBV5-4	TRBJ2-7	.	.	CASSRPGAQGEQYF	TGTGCCAGCAGCCGACCGGGTGCGCAGGGCGAGCAGTACTTC
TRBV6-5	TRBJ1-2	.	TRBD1	CASSRTGRYGYTF	TGTGCCAGCAGTCGGACAGGGAGGTATGGCTACACCTTC
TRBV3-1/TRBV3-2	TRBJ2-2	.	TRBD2	CASSQEAGGPKNTGELFF	TGTGCCAGCAGCCAAGAGGCGGGAGGGCCGAAGAACACCGGGGAGCTGTTTTTT
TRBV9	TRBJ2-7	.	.	CASSVSGTGLYEQYF	TGTGCCAGCAGCGTGTCCGGGACTGGGCTCTACGAGCAGTACTTC
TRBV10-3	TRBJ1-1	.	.	CAISEGRTAMNTEAFF	TGTGCCATCAGTGAGGGTCGGACAGCAATGAACACTGAAGCTTTCTTT
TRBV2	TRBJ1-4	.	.	CASSETGWDEKLFF	TGTGCCAGCAGTGAAACAGGGTGGGATGAAAAACTGTTTTTT
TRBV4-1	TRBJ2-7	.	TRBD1	CASSPGPDRGVYEQYF	TGCGCCAGCAGCCCAGGGCCGGACAGGGGGGTTTACGAGCAGTACTTC
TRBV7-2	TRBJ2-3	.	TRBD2	CASRLGLAGLDTQYF	TGTGCCAGCAGGTTGGGACTAGCGGGACTAGATACGCAGTATTTT
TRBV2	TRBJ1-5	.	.	CASRLSNQPQHF	TGTGCCAGCAGATTGAGCAATCAGCCCCAGCATTTT
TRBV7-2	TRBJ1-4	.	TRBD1	CASSYRQGGEKLFF	TGTGCCAGCAGCTACCGACAGGGGGGTGAAAAACTGTTTTTT
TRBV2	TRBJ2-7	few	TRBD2	CASSLASGAYEQYF	TGTGCCAGCTCCCTGGCTAGCGGAGCCTACGAGCAGTACTTC
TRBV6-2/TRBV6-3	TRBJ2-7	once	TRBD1	CASSYLGQGGEQYF	TGTGCCAGCAGTTACTTGGGACAGGGAGGCGAGCAGTACTTC
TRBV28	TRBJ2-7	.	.	CASSPPNYEQYF	TGTGCCAGCAGTCCCCCTAACTACGAGCAGTACTTC